These 2 T cell receptor beta chains were all obtained from the same sample, sequenced in a study of cytomegalovirus exposure and HLA in healthy donors. PCR employed 60 Vbeta and 13 Jbeta primers. TCRdb's table, derived via immunoSEQ multiplex PCR, lists solely in-frame clones and lacks some. The data show 100,000 to 150,000 clones, 70% to 85% seen once. The source material was PBMCs. The receptors were sampled from a man between 45 and 60 years old in good health and CMV-seronegative.

This chain joins TRBV5-1 and TRBJ2-2, with D possibly being TRBD2 (5 bases). Between the trimmed V and J ends, which lost 6 bases and 6 bases, there was a span of 15 bases. Germline V gene lookup returns CDR1 SGHRS and CDR2 YFSETQ. This CDR3 has 14 residues. The CDR3 protein is CASTEEDGAGELFF. Written as DNA, the CDR3 is TGCGCCAGCACGGAAGAGGACGGGGCCGGGGAGCTGTTTTTT.

This CDR3 is CASSPLGRTDTQYF. The CDR3 DNA reads as TGTGCCAGCAGCCCCCTGGGGAGGACAGATACGCAGTATTTT. This chain joins TRBV11-3 and TRBJ2-3; TRBD2 might be the D (6 bases). CDR1 SGHNT and CDR2 YENEEA come from the germline V gene. CDR3 size: 14 residues. V shed 5 bases and J shed 3 bases, with 12 bases lying between them.